This TCR beta chain was obtained from a study of shared clonotypes between healthy human individuals. Turning to the study itself: Plates per donor: three CD4 naive, three CD4 memory, two CD8 naive, one CD8 memory.

Overall study findings and caveats: Blood alone was sampled, and tissue repertoires likely differ.

Some 30,000 T cell genomes (about 0.2 ug DNA) went into each sorted-subset replicate. Profiling relied on immunoSEQ multiplex PCR, and the TCRdb table lists in-frame clones only, not all of them. This sample carries a few million clones, roughly nine tenths of them seen once, and the ten largest clones take roughly 0.15%. Germline values: CDR1 SGDLS, CDR2 YYNGEE. The CDR3 is 17 amino acids. V lost 3 bases and J lost 0, with 16 bases in between. A remark on this clone: Its specificity is not known.

The chain combines TRBV9 with TRBJ2-1, with TRBD1 as a possible D gene (6 bases). The sequencing sample was made of naive CD4+ T cells sorted from blood. Subset denoted: CD45RA+ positively selected. The clonotype comes from a man aged 18 to 29 in good health. DNA of the CDR3: TGTGCCAGCAGCGCCGACCGGCAGGGGAGCTCCTACAATGAGCAGTTCTTC. Protein: CASSADRQGSSYNEQFF.